The source of this TCR beta chain is a study of CD8 T cells in ankylosing spondylitis (TCRdb year 2017). The study in broad terms: T cell receptor beta repertoires were profiled in healthy donors and ankylosing spondylitis patients so that disease-linked TCR variants could be found. The full study cohort comprised around 25 ankylosing spondylitis patients and over a hundred healthy donors. Peripheral blood was sampled, and synovial fluid was also collected from ankylosing spondylitis patients.

This clonotype was counted a few times. Which antigen it targets is not known. The sample holds no much larger clone one base away, and base qualities are not on file. Study-level results and caveats: Some of the motif variants had been reported before in the synovial fluid and blood of reactive arthritis patients, a finding that suggests common disease-initiation mechanisms. A CD8+ phenotype was shown by the disease-linked clones, which were found at relatively low frequencies in peripheral blood. Blood from ankylosing spondylitis patients appeared to be characterized by a TCR beta motif made up of several highly homologous amino acid variants. The disease-linked clones were reported as significantly enriched in matched synovial fluid samples from ankylosing spondylitis patients.

TCRdb lists the instrument as Illumina HiSeq 2500. TCR beta libraries were prepared by quantitative 5'-RACE with molecular barcodes. In the authors' own workflow: A new computational method based on a probabilistic model of VDJ rearrangement was used to identify disease-linked TCR variants. The public reads were run again by TCRdb, first through fastp at Q25 and then through MiXCR, and only productive beta chains were kept. Every entry covers one CDR3 protein and lists the most common genes and DNA from its rows. The V and J calls were determined by TCRdb, not by the authors. This sample holds some 700,000 distinct CDR3 sequences; roughly 20% were observed only once. In total, the top ten clones hold under 20% of the sample. Trimming costs V 3 bases and J 6 bases, and their ends lie 10 bases apart. CDR1 SGHRS and CDR2 YFSETQ were looked up in the germline V gene. Measured from the cysteine to the phenylalanine, the CDR3 is 12 residues long. Left in the record is the CDR3 DNA by itself, 36 bases read in frame from the first base.

The sequence was collected from a male donor with ankylosing spondylitis. Sequencing input: blood, either unsorted or a sorted T cell fraction (not recorded which). Recombination joined TRBV5-1 with TRBJ2-7; the D gene is perhaps TRBD1, from 6 matching bases. The CDR3 region reads CASSSQGTEQYF. The nucleotides read TGCGCCAGCAGCTCACAGGGTACCGAGCAGTACTTC.